The 21 T cell receptor beta chains below were found in one sample sequenced in a study of regulatory T cells in long-lasting Graves disease. The time point was: newly diagnosed GD, antithyroid drugs for less than 3 months. After RNA was extracted from PBMCs, the TCR library was made from it. Sequencing libraries for TCR beta were prepared with iRepertoire HTBI primers and Arm-PCR of CDR3 regions. One entry per CDR3 protein, called by TCRdb with MiXCR from the multiplex PCR reads. The sample has roughly 520,000 distinct CDR3 sequences, more than 10% seen once. The data were also submitted as part of a second study, on T cells in Graves' hyperthyroidism and ophthalmopathy.

The specimen was peripheral blood mononuclear cells (PBMCs), collected at new diagnosis, from a patient treated with antithyroid drugs. The receptors originated from a woman in her 30s with Graves disease.

This clonotype was observed at least ten times. The V and J genes are TRBV12-3 or TRBV12-4 and TRBJ1-1, with TRBD1 matching 9 bases. Trimming at V came to 5 bases and at J to 11 bases, leaving 6 bases not matched to a gene. This CDR3 has 12 residues. CDR3 region: CASSRGQGMAFF. CDR3 sequence (DNA): TGTGCCAGCAGTCGTGGACAGGGGATGGCTTTCTTT.

This clonotype was seen ten or more times. The V call is TRBV6-5, the J call TRBJ1-6; weak D call: TRBD1 (5 bases). Trimming shortened V by 0 bases and J by 5 bases, and 8 bases separated the two germline ends. Germline V gene lookup returns CDR1 MNHEY and CDR2 SVGAGI. The CDR3 sequence is 15 residues long. The CDR3 DNA reads TGTGCCAGCAGTTACTCGTTACAGGATAATTCACCCCTCCACTTT. Translation gives CASSYSLQDNSPLHF.

This clonotype has at least ten counts. This rearrangement joins TRBV20-1 to TRBJ1-1; perhaps TRBD1 as D (5 bases). V was cut by 2 bases and J by 0 bases, with 19 bases left in between. The V gene's germline CDR1 is DFQATT and CDR2 SNEGSKA (reference sequence). This CDR3 spans 17 amino acids. The CDR3 sequence: CSARPTRLRGLNTEAFF. The CDR3 DNA follows: TGCAGTGCTAGACCCACAAGATTAAGGGGATTGAACACTGAAGCTTTCTTT.

This clonotype showed up just a few times. The chain uses TRBV20-1 and TRBJ2-1; 10 positions agree with TRBD2. With 5 bases clipped from V and 2 bases from J, the junction kept 9 bases outside the gene matches. The germline gives CDR1 DFQATT, CDR2 SNEGSKA (reference sequence). This CDR3 is 16 amino acids long. CDR3 sequence (DNA): TGCAGTGCTTTGCTAGCGGGAGAAGGCGCCTACAATGAGCAGTTCTTC. Translation: CSALLAGEGAYNEQFF.

In this sample, this clonotype turned up many times. The V gene is TRBV28, the J gene TRBJ2-2, with 8 bases that match TRBD1. V was clipped by 4 bases and J by 1 base; unmatched bases: 8. Germline-derived CDR1 and CDR2 are MDHEN and SYDVKM. The CDR3 is 17 amino acids. For the CDR3, the DNA is TGTGCCAGCAGTTCGACATGGACAGGGCAGAACACCGGGGAGCTGTTTTTT. Its protein product is CASSSTWTGQNTGELFF.

This clonotype came up a few times. This sequence joins TRBV20-1 and TRBJ1-1, with 7 bases identical to TRBD1. The CDR3 runs 14 residues. Germline V gene data show CDR1 as DFQATT and CDR2 as SNEGSKA (reference sequence). Trimming at V came to 6 bases and at J to 4 bases, leaving 11 bases not matched to a gene. Here the CDR3 reads CSAFSLTGLTEAFF. The CDR3 nucleotides are TGCAGTGCCTTTTCACTGACAGGGCTCACTGAAGCTTTCTTT.

This clonotype has ten or more counts. This sequence joins TRBV3-1 and TRBJ1-1, with D unclear. The V and J ends lost 1 base and 5 bases respectively, with 26 bases between them. The germline CDR1 and CDR2 sequences are LGHDT and YNNKEL (reference sequence). The CDR3 sequence is 19 residues long. The CDR3 reads CASSQGGNLGWGIETEAFF. The DNA of the CDR3 is TGTGCCAGCAGCCAAGGGGGTAATTTGGGGTGGGGAATTGAAACTGAAGCTTTCTTT.

As for this clonotype: At one end, the junction sequence differs from germline, possibly due to a read error. V gene TRBV27 combines with J gene TRBJ1-4, with TRBD1 identical over 7 bases. There are 14 residues in the CDR3. CDR1 is MNHEY and CDR2 is SMNVEV in the germline V gene (reference sequence). CDR3 protein: CASSTRTGTEKLFF. For the CDR3, the DNA is TGTGCCAGCAGTACAAGGACAGGTACTGAAAAGCTGTTTTTT.

This clonotype occurred a few times. The chain recombines TRBV7-2 with TRBJ1-6; the match to TRBD1 covers 8 bases. The ends lost 5 bases at V and 11 bases at J; junction bases unmatched: 5. This CDR3 is built from 13 residues. CDR1 SGHTA and CDR2 FQGNSA come from the germline V gene. The CDR3 DNA reads as TGTGCCAGCAGCGGGGACAGGCGGACACCCCTCCACTTT. Its protein product is CASSGDRRTPLHF.

In the case of this clonotype: This could be a read error, since a much larger clone is one nucleotide away. J is TRBJ1-1 and V is TRBV20-1, with D possibly TRBD1 on 5 matching bases. The CDR3 contains 13 residues. In germline, CDR1 is DFQATT, CDR2 SNEGSKA (reference sequence). DNA for the CDR3: TGCAGTGCTAGAGATTACAGGTTGACTGAAGCTTGCTTT. Its protein is CSARDYRLTEACF.

This clonotype was observed many times. V and J are TRBV7-8 and TRBJ2-4; 10 bases line up with TRBD2. V was clipped by 5 bases and J by 3 bases; unmatched bases: 7. The CDR3 loop spans 16 amino acids. The germline V gene has CDR1 SGHVS and CDR2 FQNEAQ. Here the CDR3 reads CASSPEGLANKNIQYF. CDR3 DNA sequence: TGTGCCAGCAGCCCGGAGGGACTAGCGAACAAAAACATTCAGTACTTC.

In this sample, this clonotype turned up once. This chain uses TRBV11-1 with TRBJ2-7, with 7 bases lining up with TRBD1. After removal of 2 bases from V and 0 bases from J, the junction contained 4 bases not matched to a gene. The V gene's germline CDR1 is SGHAT and CDR2 FQDESV (reference sequence). The CDR3 length is 15 residues. The CDR3 loop reads CASSLFRQGSYEQYF. CDR3 DNA sequence: TGTGCCAGCAGCTTATTTCGACAGGGCTCCTACGAGCAGTACTTC.

This clonotype was picked up a small number of times. The rearrangement links TRBV3-1 to TRBJ2-1; D gene ambiguous. Germline lookup yields CDR1 LGHDT and CDR2 YNNKEL (reference sequence). The germline V and J ends were trimmed by 0 bases and 1 base, with 7 bases remaining between them. The CDR3 extends over 15 amino acids. As DNA, the CDR3 is TGTGCCAGCAGCCAAGAGGGGAAATCCTACAATGAGCAGTTCTTC. Its translation: CASSQEGKSYNEQFF.

This clonotype showed up many times. The rearrangement uses TRBV11-2 and TRBJ1-1, with TRBD1 matching 12 bases. Germline CDR1 and CDR2: SGHAT and FQNNGV. J was trimmed by 10 bases and V by 5 bases; bases with no gene match: 5. The CDR3 is made up of 13 amino acids. The DNA for the CDR3 is TGTGCCAGCAGCCTGGGACAGGGGGCTTTAGCTTTCTTT. As protein: CASSLGQGALAFF.

This clonotype was seen a few times. The V gene is TRBV18, the J gene TRBJ2-7, with 7 bases fitting TRBD1. The CDR3 runs 14 residues. Germline lookup yields CDR1 KGHSH and CDR2 LQKENI. J lost 7 bases, V lost 2 bases, and 8 bases had no gene match. The CDR3 is CASSPATGSSEQYF. In nucleotides, the CDR3 is TGTGCCAGCTCACCAGCGACAGGGTCCTCGGAGCAGTACTTC.

This clonotype was counted once. The chain links TRBV11-3 to TRBJ2-7, with 9 bases that match TRBD2. Germline V CDR1 and CDR2: SGHNT, YENEEA. The CDR3 sequence is 15 residues long. The V and J ends lost 4 bases and 3 bases, in that order; junction bases with no gene match: 7. Here the CDR3 reads CASSSLSSGNYEQYF. The CDR3 DNA follows: TGTGCCAGCAGCTCCCTGTCTAGCGGGAACTACGAGCAGTACTTC.

This clonotype was picked up many times. The chain has TRBV10-3 and TRBJ2-5; TRBD2 agrees at 10 bases. V shed 10 bases and J 4 bases; nucleotides not matched to a gene: 12. Germline V CDR1 and CDR2: ENHRY, SYGVKD. The CDR3 has 15 amino acids. This CDR3 is CATESGRAFSETQYF. In DNA form, the CDR3 reads TGTGCCACGGAAAGCGGGAGGGCCTTTTCAGAGACCCAGTACTTC.

Concerning this clonotype itself: A read error may be the cause here, since a much bigger clone is one base away. Since the CDR3 does not end with the conserved phenylalanine or tryptophan, this likely comes from a read error. V gene TRBV12-3 or TRBV12-4 combines with J gene TRBJ1-3, with D possibly being TRBD1 (5 bases). This CDR3 spans 16 amino acids. V lost 5 bases and J lost 0, with 14 bases in between. The CDR3 region is CASSTGSSGSGNTIYS. The CDR3 region has the DNA TGTGCCAGCAGTACAGGATCCTCGGGCTCTGGAAACACCATATATTCT.

Only a few counts were recorded for this clonotype. In DNA, the CDR3 is TGTGCCAGCAGCTGGGGACAGGGGGCGCGAAGCAATCAGCCCCAGCATTTT. It specifies CASSWGQGARSNQPQHF. The chain uses TRBV7-9 and TRBJ1-5, with 12 bases lining up with TRBD1. The CDR3 sequence is 17 residues long. Germline loops: CDR1 SEHNR, CDR2 FQNEAQ (reference sequence). J was trimmed by 1 base and V by 4 bases; bases with no gene match: 5.

This clonotype was detected many times. The chain recombines TRBV6-2 or TRBV6-3 with TRBJ2-7; no clear D. The V end lost 0 bases, the J end lost 2 bases, and 5 bases lay between the germline ends. The CDR3 extends over 13 amino acids. CDR1 is MNHEY and CDR2 is SVGEGT in the germline V gene. CDR3 bases: TGTGCCAGCAGTTACTCGTGGCCCTACGAGCAGTACTTC. It codes for CASSYSWPYEQYF.

The chain carries TRBV11-2 and TRBJ2-2; the D gene is possibly TRBD1 (7 bases). Deletions cut 6 bases from V and 8 bases from J, with 16 bases between. The CDR3 covers 14 residues. From germline, CDR1 is SGHAT and CDR2 FQNNGV. The CDR3 DNA sequence: TGTGCCAGCAGAAACCTACAGGGGAGGGGGGAGCTGTTTTTT. Translating gives CASRNLQGRGELFF.